What follows are 20 T cell receptor beta chains derived from one specimen sequenced in a study of shared clonotypes between healthy human individuals. TCRdb keeps only in-frame clones here, not all; method: immunoSEQ multiplex PCR. The table records 2 million to 3 million clones, 80% to 95% of them present only once. Sequencing was done on a sample of naive CD4+ T cells from PBMCs. Subset given: CD45RA+ positively selected. The receptors stem from a man younger than 35 in good health. Some clones in this sample may be carry-over from other donors' samples.

The chain carries TRBV19 and TRBJ1-5; no reliable D call. With 3 bases removed from V and 3 bases from J, the gap between germline ends came to 9 bases. From germline, CDR1 is LNHDA and CDR2 SQIVND (reference sequence). The CDR3 contains 14 residues. The CDR3 spells CASSIGPNNQPQHF. The DNA for the CDR3 is TGTGCCAGTAGTATTGGGCCTAACAATCAGCCCCAGCATTTT.

The chain has TRBV7-3 and TRBJ2-2; possible D gene TRBD2, 5 bases. The CDR3 consists of 15 residues. The germline CDR1 and CDR2 sequences are SGHTA and FQGTGA. V was cut by 6 bases and J by 3 bases, with 14 bases left in between. The CDR3 loop is CASRVGGADTGELFF. The DNA for the CDR3 is TGTGCCAGCAGGGTTGGAGGCGCGGACACCGGGGAGCTGTTTTTT.

Worth noting for this clone: The same CDR3 is also encoded by other DNA sequences in this sample. The V call is TRBV18, the J call TRBJ2-3, with D hard to call. The V end was cut by 6 bases, the J end by 4 bases, with 11 bases between. Germline CDR1 reads KGHSH; CDR2 reads LQKENI. CDR3 length: 13 amino acids. The CDR3 loop reads CASSPASADTQYF. The CDR3 nucleotides read TGTGCCAGCTCTCCCGCTTCCGCAGATACGCAGTATTTT.

This clone appeared a few times. V gene TRBV30 combines with J gene TRBJ1-1; no firm D call. This CDR3 is 15 amino acids long. V was pared by 0 bases and J by 5 bases, with 16 bases between. CDR1 GTSNPN and CDR2 SVGIG come from the germline V gene (reference sequence). CDR3 nucleotides: TGTGCCTGGAGTGTAGGCGGGTGGAGAGGGACTGAAGCTTTCTTT. It specifies CAWSVGGWRGTEAFF.

This clone has just one count. The chain couples TRBV5-6 to TRBJ2-3; tentative D call: TRBD2 (5 bases). V was pared by 0 bases and J by 2 bases, with 16 bases between. CDR3 length equals 17 residues. The germline V gene has CDR1 SGHDT and CDR2 YYEEEE. The CDR3 coding sequence is TGTGCCAGCAGCTTGGCCCCGGGGAACGCACTCACAGATACGCAGTATTTT. Its translation is CASSLAPGNALTDTQYF. Full variable domain (rest looked up from reference TRBV5-6 and TRBJ2-3): DAGVTQSPTHLIKTRGQQVTLRCSPKSGHDTVSWYQQALGQGPQFIFQYYEEEERQRGNFPDRFSGHQFPNYSSELNVNALLLGDSALYLCASSLAPGNALTDTQYFGPGTRLTVL.

There are a few counts of this clone. V gene TRBV14 combines with J gene TRBJ2-5, with D tentatively TRBD1 (6 bases). This CDR3 spans 13 amino acids. Deletions cut 5 bases from V and 1 base from J, with 8 bases between. Germline V gene sequence: CDR1 SGHDN, CDR2 FVKESK. Written as DNA, the CDR3 is TGTGCCAGCAGCAGGACAGTCCAAGAGACCCAGTACTTC. Translated: CASSRTVQETQYF.

Worth noting for this clone: The sample contains more than one DNA sequence encoding this CDR3. The rearrangement links TRBV5-1 to TRBJ2-7; D unresolved. CDR1 and CDR2 from the germline V gene are SGHRS and YFSETQ. The V end lost 0 bases, the J end lost 0 bases, and 13 bases lay between the germline ends. This CDR3 spans 16 amino acids. The CDR3 protein is CASSLGPAESSYEQYF. The CDR3, as DNA: TGCGCCAGCAGCTTGGGCCCGGCGGAGAGCTCCTACGAGCAGTACTTC.

This clone was counted once. The chain is built from TRBV28 and TRBJ1-2, with D possibly TRBD1 on 5 matching bases. This CDR3 is built from 17 residues. Germline lookup yields CDR1 MDHEN and CDR2 SYDVKM. Trimming took off 2 bases at V and 7 bases at J, with 23 bases between the two ends. The CDR3 here is CASSLKADLEPRGGYTF. CDR3 in DNA: TGTGCCAGCAGTTTAAAGGCAGACCTGGAACCTAGGGGTGGCTACACCTTC.

The chain is built from TRBV7-6 and TRBJ2-7; D is ambiguous. Trimming took 6 bases from V and 6 from J, leaving 21 bases between them. Germline lookup yields CDR1 SGHVS and CDR2 FNYEAQ. CDR3 length: 15 amino acids. The CDR3 sequence: CASSPYPKLGGEQYF. The CDR3, as DNA: TGTGCCAGCAGTCCTTATCCCAAGCTGGGTGGCGAGCAGTACTTC.

The chain is built from TRBV2 and TRBJ2-5; weak D call: TRBD1 (6 bases). V lost 6 bases and J 4 bases, leaving 12 bases between the germline ends. Germline V CDR1 and CDR2: SNHLY, FYNNEI. The CDR3 is 13 residues long. CDR3 amino acids: CASSLQGVETQYF. The CDR3 nucleotides are TGTGCCAGCAGCCTACAGGGCGTAGAGACCCAGTACTTC.

This chain uses TRBV7-3 with TRBJ2-1; 8 nucleotides align to TRBD2. The CDR3 runs to 15 residues. Per germline, CDR1 SGHTA and CDR2 FQGTGA. V shed 4 bases and J 0 bases; nucleotides not matched to a gene: 2. CDR3 bases: TGTGCCAGCAGCTCGGGAGGGAGCTCCTACAATGAGCAGTTCTTC. It encodes CASSSGGSSYNEQFF.

About this clone itself: This sample also contains other DNA sequences that code for the same CDR3. The chain links TRBV27 to TRBJ1-5, with TRBD1 matching 8 bases. The CDR3 extends over 13 amino acids. Germline V gene lookup returns CDR1 MNHEY and CDR2 SMNVEV (reference sequence). V trimming: 6 bases; J trimming: 4 bases; junction bases outside the gene matches: 2. CDR3 protein: CASRDRVNQPQHF. For the CDR3, the DNA is TGTGCCAGCAGGGACAGGGTAAATCAGCCCCAGCATTTT.

J is TRBJ1-5 and V is TRBV6-6; 10 positions agree with TRBD1. Germline V gives CDR1 MNHNY, CDR2 SVGAGI (reference sequence). The J segment lost 5 bases and the V segment lost 6 bases, leaving 1 base of the junction unmatched. The CDR3 spans 13 residues. The CDR3 protein is CASRDRGYQPQHF. The CDR3 DNA sequence: TGTGCCAGCAGGGACAGGGGGTATCAGCCCCAGCATTTT.

This clone was seen just once. The V call is TRBV11-2, the J call TRBJ2-5; D unresolved. This CDR3 has 13 amino acids. CDR1 SGHAT and CDR2 FQNNGV come from the germline V gene. The V end lost 6 bases, the J end lost 4 bases, and 12 bases lay between the germline ends. This chain's CDR3 is CASSIGLSETQYF. In nucleotides, the CDR3 is TGTGCCAGCAGTATAGGTTTATCAGAGACCCAGTACTTC.

The rearrangement links TRBV28 to TRBJ1-5; D gene unclear. Germline-derived CDR1 and CDR2 are MDHEN and SYDVKM. The CDR3 consists of 13 residues. Deletions cut 7 bases from V and 3 bases from J, with 10 bases between. The CDR3 region has the DNA TGTGCCAGCAAGACGGTTAACAATCAGCCCCAGCATTTT. It codes for CASKTVNNQPQHF.

This chain joins TRBV7-3 and TRBJ2-1; D call uncertain. Germline values: CDR1 SGHTA, CDR2 FQGTGA. The V and J ends lost 2 bases and 5 bases respectively, with 10 bases between them. This CDR3 has 14 amino acids. The CDR3 sequence is CASSLVATNNEQFF. The CDR3 DNA follows: TGTGCCAGCAGCTTAGTGGCTACCAACAATGAGCAGTTCTTC.

This clone was seen more than once but under ten times. The CDR3 region is CACNSGTGMGQPQHF. The CDR3 nucleotides are TGTGCCTGTAATTCCGGGACAGGGATGGGTCAGCCCCAGCATTTT. This chain connects TRBV30 to TRBJ1-5; 9 bases fit TRBD1. Germline assignment: CDR1 GTSNPN and CDR2 SVGIG (reference sequence). V dropped 6 bases and J dropped 6; count of bases not matched to a gene: 12. The length of the CDR3 is 15 residues.

The chain recombines TRBV18 with TRBJ2-3; no firm D call. V lost 4 bases to trimming and J lost 0 bases, with 11 bases between them. There are 15 residues in the CDR3. The germline V gene encodes CDR1 KGHSH and CDR2 LQKENI. The CDR3 loop reads CASSLMTASTDTQYF. CDR3 coding DNA: TGTGCCAGCTCACTGATGACGGCTAGCACAGATACGCAGTATTTT.

The CDR3 coding sequence is TGTGCCAGCACTTCTCTGCGGGGAGAAGAGACCCAGTACTTC. This codes for CASTSLRGEETQYF. This chain links TRBV7-2 with TRBJ2-5, with D possibly matching TRBD2 (6 bases). V was pared by 7 bases and J by 3 bases, with 15 bases between. This CDR3 contains 14 residues. CDR1 SGHTA and CDR2 FQGNSA come from the germline V gene.

This clone occurred a few times. The genes are TRBV28 and TRBJ1-5; no clear D gene. CDR1 and CDR2 from the germline V gene are MDHEN and SYDVKM. The CDR3 has 14 amino acids. V lost 3 bases, J lost 2 bases, and 8 bases lay in between. The CDR3 bases are TGTGCCAGCAGTTTTGAGCAACGCAATCAGCCCCAGCATTTT. As protein: CASSFEQRNQPQHF.